This T cell receptor beta chain stems from a study of T cells after yellow fever vaccination. Across the study: Where fractions had low cell numbers, libraries were prepared from them with the SMART-Seq v4 Ultra Low Input RNA kit.

The CDR3 is made up of 14 amino acids. The germline gives CDR1 MNHEY, CDR2 SVGAGI. V gave up 6 bases and J gave up 4 bases, with 13 bases separating them. Findings and caveats of the study: Weaker overall was a secondary response that nonetheless peaked faster, on day 5 versus 15. CD4 and CD8 compartments shared a small share of clonotypes, likely from convergent recombination.

On this clonotype itself: Antigen specificity is unknown.

Researchers made TCR cDNA using 5'RACE template switching, and this step added a universal primer site and UMIs. A single record per CDR3 protein comes from TCRdb applying MiXCR to the 5' RACE reads. The sample yields a few hundred thousand distinct CDR3 sequences, about a sixth seen once. Source: PBMCs, taken 5 days after the first yellow fever vaccination. The TCR originated in a man aged 18 to 29 who received the YFV17D yellow fever vaccine. V usage is TRBV6-5 and J usage is TRBJ1-5, with D maybe TRBD1 (5 bases). The CDR3 DNA is TGTGCCAGCAGCCGCCACGACAGAAATCAGCCCCAGCATTTT. The encoded protein is CASSRHDRNQPQHF.